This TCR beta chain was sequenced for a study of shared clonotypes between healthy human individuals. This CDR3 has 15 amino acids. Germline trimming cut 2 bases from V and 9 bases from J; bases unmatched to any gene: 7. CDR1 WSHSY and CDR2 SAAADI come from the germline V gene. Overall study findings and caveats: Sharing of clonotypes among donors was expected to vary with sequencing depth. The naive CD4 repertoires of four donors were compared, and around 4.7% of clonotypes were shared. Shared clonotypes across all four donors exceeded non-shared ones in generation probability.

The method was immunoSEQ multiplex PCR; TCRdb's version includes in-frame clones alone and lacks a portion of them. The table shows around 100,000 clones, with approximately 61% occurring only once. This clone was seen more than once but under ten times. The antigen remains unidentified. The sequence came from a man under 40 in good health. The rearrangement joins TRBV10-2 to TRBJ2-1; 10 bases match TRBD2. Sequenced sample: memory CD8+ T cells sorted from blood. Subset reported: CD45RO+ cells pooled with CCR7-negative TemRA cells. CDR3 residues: CASSERAGGPREQFF. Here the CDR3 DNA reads TGCGCCAGCAGTGAGAGAGCGGGAGGGCCTCGTGAGCAGTTCTTC.